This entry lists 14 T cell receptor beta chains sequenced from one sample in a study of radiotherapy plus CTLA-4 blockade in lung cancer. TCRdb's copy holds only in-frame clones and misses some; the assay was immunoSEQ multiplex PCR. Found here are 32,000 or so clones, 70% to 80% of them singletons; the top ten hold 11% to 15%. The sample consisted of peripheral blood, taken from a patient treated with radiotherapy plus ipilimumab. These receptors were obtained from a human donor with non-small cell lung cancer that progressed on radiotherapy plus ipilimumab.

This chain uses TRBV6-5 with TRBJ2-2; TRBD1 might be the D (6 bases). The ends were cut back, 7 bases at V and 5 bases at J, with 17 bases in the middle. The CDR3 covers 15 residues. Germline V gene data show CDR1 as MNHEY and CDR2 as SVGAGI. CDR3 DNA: TGTGCCAGCACCCGTTTAGGGGGATTGACCGGGGAGCTGTTTTTT. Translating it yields CASTRLGGLTGELFF.

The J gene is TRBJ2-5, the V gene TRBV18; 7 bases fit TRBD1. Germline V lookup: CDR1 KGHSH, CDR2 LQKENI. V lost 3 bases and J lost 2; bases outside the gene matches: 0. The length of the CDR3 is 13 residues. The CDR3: CASSPTGQETQYF. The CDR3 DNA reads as TGTGCCAGCTCACCGACAGGGCAAGAGACCCAGTACTTC.

The CDR3 loop reads CASSWTSGRSDEQFF. Here the CDR3 DNA reads TGTGCCAGTAGCTGGACTAGCGGGAGATCGGATGAGCAGTTCTTC. The chain joins TRBV19 to TRBJ2-1, with 13 bases aligning to TRBD2. Germline V gene lookup returns CDR1 LNHDA and CDR2 SQIVND (reference sequence). With V trimmed by 6 bases and J by 8 bases, 7 bases remained unmatched. CDR3 length equals 15 residues.

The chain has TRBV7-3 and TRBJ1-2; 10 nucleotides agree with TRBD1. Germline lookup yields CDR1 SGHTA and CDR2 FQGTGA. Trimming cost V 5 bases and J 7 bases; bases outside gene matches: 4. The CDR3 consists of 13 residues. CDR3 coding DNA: TGTGCCAGCAGCGCCGGGACAGGGGCTGGCTACACCTTC. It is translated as CASSAGTGAGYTF. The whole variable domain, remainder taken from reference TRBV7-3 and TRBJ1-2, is GAGVSQTPSNKVTEKGKYVELRCDPISGHTALYWYRQSLGQGPEFLIYFQGTGAADDSGLPNDRFFAVRPEGSVSTLKIQRTERGDSAVYLCASSAGTGAGYTFGSGTRLTVV.

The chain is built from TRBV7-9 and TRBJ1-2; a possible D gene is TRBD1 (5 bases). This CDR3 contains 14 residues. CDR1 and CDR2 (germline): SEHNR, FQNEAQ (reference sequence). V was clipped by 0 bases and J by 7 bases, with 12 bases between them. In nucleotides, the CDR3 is TGTGCCAGCAGCTTAGCGTCAGGGTCCGGTGGCTACACCTTC. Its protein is CASSLASGSGGYTF. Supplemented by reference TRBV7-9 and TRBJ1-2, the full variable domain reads DTGVSQNPRHKITKRGQNVTFRCDPISEHNRLYWYRQTLGQGPEFLTYFQNEAQLEKSRLLSDRFSAERPKGSFSTLEIQRTEQGDSAMYLCASSLASGSGGYTFGSGTRLTVV.

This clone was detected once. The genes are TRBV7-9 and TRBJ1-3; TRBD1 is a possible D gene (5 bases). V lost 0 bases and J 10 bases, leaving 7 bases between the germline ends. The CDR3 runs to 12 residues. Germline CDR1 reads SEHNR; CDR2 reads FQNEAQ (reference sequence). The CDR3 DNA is TGTGCCAGCAGCTTAGCGCGGGGGACCATATATTTT. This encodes CASSLARGTIYF. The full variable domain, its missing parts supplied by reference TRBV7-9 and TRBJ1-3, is DTGVSQNPRHKITKRGQNVTFRCDPISEHNRLYWYRQTLGQGPEFLTYFQNEAQLEKSRLLSDRFSAERPKGSFSTLEIQRTEQGDSAMYLCASSLARGTIYFGEGSWLTVV.

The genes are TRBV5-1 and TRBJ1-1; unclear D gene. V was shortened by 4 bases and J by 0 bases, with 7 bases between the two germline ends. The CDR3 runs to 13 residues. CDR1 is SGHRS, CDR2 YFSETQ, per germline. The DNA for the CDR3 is TGCGCCAGCAGCGGGTCAGTGAACACTGAAGCTTTCTTT. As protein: CASSGSVNTEAFF.

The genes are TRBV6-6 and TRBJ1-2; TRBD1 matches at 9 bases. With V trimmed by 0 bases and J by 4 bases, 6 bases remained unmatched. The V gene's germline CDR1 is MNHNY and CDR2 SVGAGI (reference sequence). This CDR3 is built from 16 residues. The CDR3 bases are TGTGCCAGCAGTTACTCGGGACAGGGTCTCCCCTATGGCTACACCTTC. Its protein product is CASSYSGQGLPYGYTF.

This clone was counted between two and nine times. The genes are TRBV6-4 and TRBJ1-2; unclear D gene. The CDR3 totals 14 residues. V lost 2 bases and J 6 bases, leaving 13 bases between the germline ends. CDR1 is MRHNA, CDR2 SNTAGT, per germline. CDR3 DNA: TGTGCCAGCAGTGACCCACGGTCCCTTAATGGCTACACCTTC. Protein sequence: CASSDPRSLNGYTF.

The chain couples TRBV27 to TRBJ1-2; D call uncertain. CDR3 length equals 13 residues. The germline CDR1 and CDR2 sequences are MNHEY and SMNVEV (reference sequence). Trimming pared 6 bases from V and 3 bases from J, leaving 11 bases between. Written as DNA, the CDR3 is TGTGCCAGCAGCCCGCTTGGGGACTATGGCTACACCTTC. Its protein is CASSPLGDYGYTF.

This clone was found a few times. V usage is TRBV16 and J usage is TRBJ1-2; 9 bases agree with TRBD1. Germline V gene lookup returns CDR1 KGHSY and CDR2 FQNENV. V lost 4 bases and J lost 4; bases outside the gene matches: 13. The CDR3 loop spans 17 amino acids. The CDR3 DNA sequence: TGTGCCAGCAGCCCAGGGGGACAGGGATTCTTCGGCTATGGCTACACCTTC. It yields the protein CASSPGGQGFFGYGYTF. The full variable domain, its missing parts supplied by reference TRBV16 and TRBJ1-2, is GEEVAQTPKHLVRGEGQKAKLYCAPIKGHSYVFWYQQVLKNEFKFLISFQNENVFDETGMPKERFSAKCLPNSPCSLEIQATKLEDSAVYFCASSPGGQGFFGYGYTFGSGTRLTVV.

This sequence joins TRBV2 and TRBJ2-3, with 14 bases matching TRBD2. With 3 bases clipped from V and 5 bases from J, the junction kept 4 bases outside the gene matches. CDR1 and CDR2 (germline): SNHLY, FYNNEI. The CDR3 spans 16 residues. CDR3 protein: CASSETSGRAVDTQYF. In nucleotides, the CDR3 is TGTGCCAGCAGTGAGACTAGCGGGAGGGCAGTAGATACGCAGTATTTT.

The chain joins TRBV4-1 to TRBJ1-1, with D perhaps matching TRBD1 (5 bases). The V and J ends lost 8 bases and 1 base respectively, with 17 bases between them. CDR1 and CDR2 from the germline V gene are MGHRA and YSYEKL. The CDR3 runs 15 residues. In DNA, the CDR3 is TGCGCCAGCGGGCTAGGGCAGGGCTCGAACACTGAAGCTTTCTTT. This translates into CASGLGQGSNTEAFF.

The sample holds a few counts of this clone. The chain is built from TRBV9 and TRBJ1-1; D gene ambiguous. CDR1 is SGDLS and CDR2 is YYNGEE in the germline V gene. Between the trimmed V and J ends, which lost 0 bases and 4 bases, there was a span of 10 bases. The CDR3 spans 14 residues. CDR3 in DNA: TGTGCCAGCAGCGTAGTCGGGGTAGGCACTGAAGCTTTCTTT. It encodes CASSVVGVGTEAFF.